The rows below give T cell receptor beta chains drawn from one sample of a study of blood T cells in healthy people across ages. TCRdb passed the 5' RACE reads through MiXCR, listing each CDR3 protein once. Among some 710,000 distinct CDR3 sequences, about half were seen once, and the ten largest hold 18%. The specimen sequenced was blood. Source of these receptors: a man at least 80 years old in good health. Both conserved end residues are part of each CDR3. Fields, in order: J gene, V gene, D gene, CDR3 length, CDR3 protein. D genes are given only for firm matches.

j_gene: TRBJ2-7
v_gene: TRBV6-6
d_gene: TRBD1
len: 13
CDR3aa: CASSTGQLYEQYF

j_gene: TRBJ2-1
v_gene: TRBV5-1
d_gene: TRBD2
len: 16
CDR3aa: CASSSATSGAYKEQFF

j_gene: TRBJ2-1
v_gene: TRBV6-2/TRBV6-3
d_gene: NA
len: 11
CDR3aa: CASSSLNEQFF

j_gene: TRBJ1-2
v_gene: TRBV5-1
d_gene: NA
len: 15
CDR3aa: CASSPARGVNYGYTF

j_gene: TRBJ2-6
v_gene: TRBV5-1
d_gene: TRBD1
len: 17
CDR3aa: CASSGTYRGSGANVLTF

j_gene: TRBJ1-5
v_gene: TRBV2
d_gene: NA
len: 14
CDR3aa: CASGRMTVNQPQHF

j_gene: TRBJ2-7
v_gene: TRBV28
d_gene: TRBD2
len: 15
CDR3aa: CASSSGLAGGLEQYF

j_gene: TRBJ2-7
v_gene: TRBV3-1
d_gene: NA
len: 16
CDR3aa: CASSQVGQLFSYEQYF

j_gene: TRBJ2-7
v_gene: TRBV27
d_gene: TRBD1
len: 16
CDR3aa: CASSLLTGQGYSQQYF

j_gene: TRBJ2-5
v_gene: TRBV29-1
d_gene: NA
len: 12
CDR3aa: CSVEVTVSEQYF

j_gene: TRBJ2-3
v_gene: TRBV10-3
d_gene: TRBD1
len: 16
CDR3aa: CAISGADREGTDTQYF

j_gene: TRBJ2-5
v_gene: TRBV5-1
d_gene: NA
len: 13
CDR3aa: CASSFRSFEAQYF

j_gene: TRBJ1-5
v_gene: TRBV20-1
d_gene: NA
len: 14
CDR3aa: CSAGRGDSNQPQHF

j_gene: TRBJ1-5
v_gene: TRBV28
d_gene: TRBD1
len: 21
CDR3aa: CASSLAGTGGWVVISNQPQHF

j_gene: TRBJ2-1
v_gene: TRBV30
d_gene: NA
len: 15
CDR3aa: CAWSQNSEIVNEQFF

j_gene: TRBJ2-3
v_gene: TRBV20-1
d_gene: TRBD2
len: 14
CDR3aa: CSAHKREGRHTQYF

j_gene: TRBJ1-6
v_gene: TRBV20-1
d_gene: NA
len: 14
CDR3aa: CSARVPRSYSPLHF

j_gene: TRBJ2-5
v_gene: TRBV28
d_gene: TRBD2
len: 14
CDR3aa: CASSVISGEETQYF

j_gene: TRBJ2-1
v_gene: TRBV5-1
d_gene: NA
len: 14
CDR3aa: CASSPGLLNNEQFF

j_gene: TRBJ2-3
v_gene: TRBV5-1
d_gene: TRBD2
len: 17
CDR3aa: CASSSGLAGGGTDTQYF

j_gene: TRBJ2-1
v_gene: TRBV11-2
d_gene: NA
len: 14
CDR3aa: CASSLAGTGNEQFF

j_gene: TRBJ2-7
v_gene: TRBV12-3/TRBV12-4
d_gene: TRBD2
len: 16
CDR3aa: CASSSGLAGGAATRYF

j_gene: TRBJ2-5
v_gene: TRBV25-1
d_gene: NA
len: 15
CDR3aa: CASSEFGGGKETQYF

j_gene: TRBJ2-7
v_gene: TRBV12-3/TRBV12-4
d_gene: TRBD1
len: 13
CDR3aa: CASLMTGLREQYF

j_gene: TRBJ2-7
v_gene: TRBV3-1
d_gene: NA
len: 14
CDR3aa: CASSYTPGPYEQYF

j_gene: TRBJ2-3
v_gene: TRBV7-2
d_gene: NA
len: 15
CDR3aa: CASSLDSEPTDTQYF

j_gene: TRBJ2-7
v_gene: TRBV7-2
d_gene: NA
len: 15
CDR3aa: CASSSDGAFSYEQYF

j_gene: TRBJ2-5
v_gene: TRBV15
d_gene: NA
len: 15
CDR3aa: CATSRDAVRYNEQYF

j_gene: TRBJ2-1
v_gene: TRBV20-1
d_gene: TRBD2
len: 15
CDR3aa: CSAPPGGVGDNEQFF

j_gene: TRBJ1-2
v_gene: TRBV7-2
d_gene: TRBD1
len: 14
CDR3aa: CASSFDRGPGGYTF

j_gene: TRBJ1-4
v_gene: TRBV7-2
d_gene: NA
len: 15
CDR3aa: CASSLTGPTNEKLFF

j_gene: TRBJ2-7
v_gene: TRBV15
d_gene: TRBD2
len: 17
CDR3aa: CATSRLGGLAGSYEQYF